These 17 T cell receptor beta chains were all obtained from the same sample, sequenced in a study of Ad26.COV2.S vaccination and SARS-CoV-2 variants. Libraries were prepared by immunoSEQ multiplex PCR; TCRdb keeps only in-frame clonotypes and omits some of them. The sample records 400,000 to 500,000 clones, 85% to 90% being singletons. The treatment here: about 20 received Ad26.COV2.S at low or high dose, single or two shots; about 5 received placebo; per-sample allocation not given. Following the first vaccine or placebo injection, samples were taken on day 63. The material was peripheral blood, obtained in a trial of Ad26.COV2.S vaccine versus placebo. The receptors shown here come from a person between 18 and 65 years old who received the Ad26.COV2.S COVID-19 vaccine or a placebo.

The chain recombines TRBV7-9 with TRBJ2-7, with TRBD1 identical over 7 bases. Germline V lookup: CDR1 SEHNR, CDR2 FQNEAQ (reference sequence). This CDR3 contains 15 residues. V dropped 1 base and J dropped 6; count of bases not matched to a gene: 9. CDR3 residues: CASSLGEQGLGEQYF. CDR3 DNA sequence: TGTGCCAGCAGCTTAGGGGAACAGGGGTTAGGCGAGCAGTACTTC. Looking up the rest from reference TRBV7-9 and TRBJ2-7 gives the full variable domain: DTGVSQNPRHKITKRGQNVTFRCDPISEHNRLYWYRQTLGQGPEFLTYFQNEAQLEKSRLLSDRFSAERPKGSFSTLEIQRTEQGDSAMYLCASSLGEQGLGEQYFGPGTRLTVT.

V usage is TRBV5-4 and J usage is TRBJ2-7; no definite D call. V was trimmed by 3 bases and J by 7 bases, leaving 20 bases between them. This CDR3 has 15 amino acids. CDR1 is SGHNT, CDR2 YYREEE, per germline (reference sequence). The CDR3, as DNA: TGTGCCAGCAGCTCCGATCTATGGGCCCTGGGGGAGCAGTACTTC. It encodes CASSSDLWALGEQYF. The whole variable domain, filled in from reference TRBV5-4 and TRBJ2-7, reads ETGVTQSPTHLIKTRGQQVTLRCSSQSGHNTVSWYQQALGQGPQFIFQYYREEENGRGNFPPRFSGLQFPNYSSELNVNALELDDSALYLCASSSDLWALGEQYFGPGTRLTVT.

For this clone: In the same sample, other DNA sequences code for this CDR3. The chain combines TRBV7-9 with TRBJ1-2, with D unclear. The CDR3 has 12 residues. The V end was cut by 1 base, the J end by 3 bases, with 3 bases between. From germline, CDR1 is SEHNR and CDR2 FQNEAQ (reference sequence). Here the CDR3 DNA reads TGTGCCAGCAGCTTAGGAGACTATGGCTACACCTTC. Its protein is CASSLGDYGYTF.

This chain links TRBV5-6 with TRBJ2-2; D not certain. The CDR3 length is 12 residues. Deletions cut 2 bases from V and 2 bases from J, with 1 base between. CDR1 SGHDT and CDR2 YYEEEE come from the germline V gene. Here the CDR3 DNA reads TGTGCCAGCAGCTTTAACACCGGGGAGCTGTTTTTT. Its translation is CASSFNTGELFF. Based on the CDR3 plus reference TRBV5-6 and TRBJ2-2, the full variable domain is DAGVTQSPTHLIKTRGQQVTLRCSPKSGHDTVSWYQQALGQGPQFIFQYYEEEERQRGNFPDRFSGHQFPNYSSELNVNALLLGDSALYLCASSFNTGELFFGEGSRLTVL.

In DNA, the CDR3 is TGTGCCAGCAGTTTTATCCGAGCGGGTCAGCCCCAGCATTTT. This translates into CASSFIRAGQPQHF. This chain links TRBV28 with TRBJ1-5; no clear D gene. Trimming pared 3 bases from V and 6 bases from J, leaving 12 bases between. There are 14 residues in the CDR3. The germline CDR1 and CDR2 sequences are MDHEN and SYDVKM. The whole variable domain, filled in from reference TRBV28 and TRBJ1-5, reads DVKVTQSSRYLVKRTGEKVFLECVQDMDHENMFWYRQDPGLGLRLIYFSYDVKMKEKGDIPEGYSVSREKKERFSLILESASTNQTSMYLCASSFIRAGQPQHFGDGTRLSIL.

This clone appeared once. The V and J genes are TRBV11-3 and TRBJ2-3; D unclear. Trimming removed 1 base from V and 2 bases from J, with 7 bases in between. The germline CDR1 and CDR2 sequences are SGHNT and YENEEA. The CDR3 extends over 14 amino acids. The CDR3 region is CASSLVYTTDTQYF. CDR3 bases: TGTGCCAGCAGCTTAGTCTACACCACAGATACGCAGTATTTT.

CDR3: CASSETPSSYEQYF. The CDR3, as DNA: TGTGCCAGCAGCGAGACACCTAGCTCCTACGAGCAGTACTTC. The genes are TRBV5-4 and TRBJ2-7; D is ambiguous. Per the germline V gene, CDR1 is SGHNT and CDR2 is YYREEE (reference sequence). The CDR3 has 14 amino acids. V lost 4 bases and J lost 0, with 11 bases in between.

The chain has TRBV10-3 and TRBJ1-1; TRBD1 matches 7 bases. V lost 0 bases to trimming and J lost 3 bases; unmatched junction nucleotides: 4. The CDR3 is made up of 15 amino acids. The germline V gene has CDR1 ENHRY and CDR2 SYGVKD. CDR3 sequence reads: CAISESSRGDTEAFF. The CDR3, as DNA: TGTGCCATCAGTGAGTCGTCCAGGGGGGACACTGAAGCTTTCTTT.

This sequence joins TRBV5-1 and TRBJ1-1, with 8 positions matching TRBD1. The CDR3 is made up of 15 amino acids. The ends lost 4 bases at V and 3 bases at J; junction bases unmatched: 8. CDR1 SGHRS and CDR2 YFSETQ come from the germline V gene. The CDR3 region is CASSISGTGDTEAFF. CDR3 sequence (DNA): TGCGCCAGCAGCATCTCCGGGACAGGTGACACTGAAGCTTTCTTT.

V usage is TRBV25-1 and J usage is TRBJ1-1; 8 nucleotides agree with TRBD1. Germline values: CDR1 MGHDK, CDR2 SYGVNS. The CDR3 contains 13 residues. V shed 11 bases, J shed 1 base, and the junction held 6 bases outside the gene matches. This CDR3 is CAGTGTGNTEAFF. CDR3 sequence (DNA): TGTGCCGGGACCGGGACAGGGAACACTGAAGCTTTCTTT.

The chain uses TRBV19 and TRBJ1-1; D is undetermined. CDR1 LNHDA and CDR2 SQIVND come from the germline V gene (reference sequence). The CDR3 sequence is 12 residues long. V was pared by 3 bases and J by 3 bases, with 5 bases between. The DNA of the CDR3 is TGTGCCAGTAGTATGTTGGACACTGAAGCTTTCTTT. Its translation is CASSMLDTEAFF.

Worth noting for this clone: One junction end does not reproduce the germline sequence, and a read error may be involved. The rearrangement uses TRBV5-4 and TRBJ2-5; 10 bases match TRBD1. The CDR3 consists of 15 residues. Germline lookup yields CDR1 SGHNT and CDR2 YYREEE (reference sequence). The CDR3: CASSFWTGGSENQYF. CDR3 DNA: TGTGCCAGCAGCTTTTGGACAGGGGGAAGCGAGAACCAGTACTTC. Together with reference TRBV5-4 and TRBJ2-5, the CDR3 gives the full variable domain: ETGVTQSPTHLIKTRGQQVTLRCSSQSGHNTVSWYQQALGQGPQFIFQYYREEENGRGNFPPRFSGLQFPNYSSELNVNALELDDSALYLCASSFWTGGSENQYFGPGTRLLVL.

The chain is built from TRBV6-6 and TRBJ1-1; a possible D gene is TRBD1 (6 bases). The germline CDR1 and CDR2 sequences are MNHNY and SVGAGI (reference sequence). Trimming stripped 7 bases from V and 0 bases from J, with 18 bases between. The CDR3 runs to 16 residues. The CDR3 sequence: CASIKSGAYMNTEAFF. The CDR3 DNA reads TGTGCCAGCATCAAGTCGGGGGCCTACATGAACACTGAAGCTTTCTTT.

The chain recombines TRBV2 with TRBJ2-7, with a possible D match to TRBD1 (6 bases). Germline V gene sequence: CDR1 SNHLY, CDR2 FYNNEI. The CDR3 spans 13 residues. The V end lost 7 bases, the J end lost 2 bases, and 12 bases lay between the germline ends. The DNA of the CDR3 is TGTGCCAGCAAGGACAGTTCAGCCTACGAGCAGTACGTC. Encoded protein: CASKDSSAYEQYV.

V and J are TRBV6-6 and TRBJ2-3; TRBD1 matches 7 bases. This CDR3 spans 14 amino acids. With V trimmed by 5 bases and J by 1 base, 3 bases remained unmatched. CDR1 MNHNY and CDR2 SVGAGI come from the germline V gene (reference sequence). The CDR3 sequence: CASSTGTGTDTQYF. The CDR3 nucleotides are TGTGCCAGCAGTACTGGGACAGGCACAGATACGCAGTATTTT.

This chain connects TRBV2 to TRBJ1-6; no firm D call. The CDR3 sequence is 15 residues long. CDR1 is SNHLY and CDR2 is FYNNEI in the germline V gene. Trimming took off 0 bases at V and 8 bases at J, with 11 bases between the two ends. This CDR3 is CASSEAGGWDSPLHF. CDR3 nucleotide sequence: TGTGCCAGCAGTGAAGCCGGAGGGTGGGATTCACCCCTCCACTTT.

The V call is TRBV4-2, the J call TRBJ1-3, with 8 nucleotides matching TRBD1. Germline V gene data show CDR1 as LGHNA and CDR2 as YNFKEQ. V was pared by 1 base and J by 3 bases, with 14 bases of the junction left unmatched. The CDR3 totals 19 residues. The CDR3 DNA reads TGTGCCAGCAGCCAAGCCCTCCCGTGGCAGGGGGCGCTTGGAAACACCATATATTTT. As protein: CASSQALPWQGALGNTIYF.